What follows are 10 T cell receptor beta chains derived from one specimen sequenced in a study of T cell changes during pregnancy in multiple sclerosis. Measured with immunoSEQ multiplex PCR; TCRdb has only the in-frame clones, and not every one. The sample contains tens of thousands of clones, roughly 88% of which appear only once. Specimen: peripheral blood, collected in the third trimester of pregnancy. These receptors were taken from a female donor in good health, enrolled as a control in a pregnancy study.

This rearrangement joins TRBV6-1 to TRBJ2-1, with TRBD2 matching 8 bases. The CDR3 has 15 amino acids. Germline V CDR1 and CDR2: MNHNS, SASEGT. The V gene end was trimmed by 7 bases and the J gene end by 3 bases; junction bases not matched to a gene: 8. CDR3 sequence: CASTAAGAHYNEQFF. In DNA form, the CDR3 reads TGTGCCAGCACCGCAGCGGGAGCACACTACAATGAGCAGTTCTTC.

The chain carries TRBV6-1 and TRBJ1-1; D gene ambiguous. The CDR3 runs to 15 residues. The germline gives CDR1 MNHNS, CDR2 SASEGT. V lost 4 bases to trimming and J lost 4 bases, with 16 bases between them. Written as DNA, the CDR3 is TGTGCCAGCAGTGGGTTCCAGGTTGGTGGCACTGAAGCTTTCTTT. It is translated as CASSGFQVGGTEAFF.

The chain employs TRBV11-2 and TRBJ1-4, with a possible D match to TRBD1 (6 bases). The CDR3 consists of 14 residues. Trimming stripped 1 base from V and 5 bases from J, with 8 bases between. Germline-derived CDR1 and CDR2 are SGHAT and FQNNGV. The CDR3: CASSLAGQNEKLFF. The CDR3 coding sequence is TGTGCCAGCAGCTTAGCCGGACAGAATGAAAAACTGTTTTTT.

This clone came up once. The V and J genes are TRBV4-1 and TRBJ1-4; a possible D gene is TRBD1 (6 bases). Germline CDR1 is MGHRA and CDR2 is YSYEKL. The length of the CDR3 is 15 residues. V lost 0 bases, J lost 7 bases, and 12 bases lay in between. CDR3 loop: CASSQDVTGGEKLFF. DNA of the CDR3: TGCGCCAGCAGCCAAGATGTGACAGGAGGTGAAAAACTGTTTTTT.

This chain uses TRBV4-2 with TRBJ2-1; 8 positions agree with TRBD2. J gave up 8 bases and V 7 bases, and 13 bases lay outside the gene matches. The CDR3 has 15 amino acids. From germline, CDR1 is LGHNA and CDR2 YNFKEQ. CDR3 DNA: TGTGCCAGCACCCCCGACGGGAGGGCCCTGGATGAGCAGTTCTTC. Translated, it gives CASTPDGRALDEQFF.

The J gene is TRBJ1-2, the V gene TRBV30; D is possibly TRBD1 (5 bases). The ends were cut back, 1 base at V and 7 bases at J, with 19 bases in the middle. Per germline, CDR1 GTSNPN and CDR2 SVGIG (reference sequence). The CDR3 spans 15 residues. In DNA, the CDR3 is TGTGCCTGGAGTGGATACCCCGGGCCGGGGGGTGGCTACACCTTC. This translates into CAWSGYPGPGGGYTF.

The sample holds one count of this clone. The chain couples TRBV9 to TRBJ2-7, with TRBD2 as a possible D gene (6 bases). The CDR3 sequence is 15 residues long. V gave up 0 bases and J gave up 0 bases, with 10 bases separating them. The germline V gene encodes CDR1 SGDLS and CDR2 YYNGEE. CDR3 sequence: CASSVERLVSYEQYF. The CDR3 region has the DNA TGTGCCAGCAGCGTAGAGCGACTAGTCTCCTACGAGCAGTACTTC.

CDR3 nucleotide sequence: TGTGCCAGCAGCGCTGGGACAGGGGGCGCGAGTCAGCCCCAGCATTTT. Amino acid sequence: CASSAGTGGASQPQHF. The chain combines TRBV9 with TRBJ1-5; 12 bases align to TRBD1. The CDR3 consists of 16 residues. The germline V gene has CDR1 SGDLS and CDR2 YYNGEE. The J segment lost 6 bases and the V segment lost 3 bases, leaving 7 bases of the junction unmatched.

This clone was seen more than once but under ten times. This sequence joins TRBV6-4 and TRBJ2-3; 8 nucleotides match TRBD2. The germline V gene has CDR1 MRHNA and CDR2 SNTAGT. Germline trimming cut 6 bases from V and 1 base from J; bases unmatched to any gene: 3. The CDR3 is 14 amino acids. The CDR3 DNA reads TGTGCCAGCAGCCAAGCGGGGGGCACAGATACGCAGTATTTT. It encodes CASSQAGGTDTQYF.

The CDR3 region has the DNA TGTGCCAGCAGCCGTAGCGGGGGAATCACAGATACGCAGTATTTT. Its translation is CASSRSGGITDTQYF. The chain is built from TRBV7-9 and TRBJ2-3, with 9 bases identical to TRBD2. Germline CDR1 SEHNR, CDR2 FQNEAQ (reference sequence). This CDR3 region has 15 residues. After removal of 5 bases from V and 2 bases from J, the junction contained 5 bases not matched to a gene.